The sequence of this T cell receptor beta chain was determined in a study of blood T cell repertoires in COVID-19. In the study overall: Donors in the United States, Italy and Spain gave samples during acute or convalescent COVID-19.

This CDR3 has 14 amino acids. CDR1 and CDR2 (germline): GTSNPN, SVGIG (reference sequence). V lost 0 bases, J lost 1 base, and 1 base stayed unmatched. Everyone who took part was roughly 18 to 89 years old, and they came from some 23 US areas. Either two negative PCRs, clearance, or symptom resolution qualified Cohort 3 donors as recovered. Some clones are missing from TCRdb's copy, which holds only in-frame ones; the method was immunoSEQ multiplex PCR. The sample contains 250,000 to 350,000 clones, approximately 88% of which appear only once. The TCR sequence derives from a woman in her 30s who had recovered from COVID-19. The sample comprised PBMCs or T cells enriched from blood (not recorded which). The chain employs TRBV30 and TRBJ2-5, with TRBD2 matching over 8 bases. CDR3 nucleotides: TGTGCCTGGAGTGTACTAGCGGTCCAAGAGACCCAGTACTTC. Translation gives CAWSVLAVQETQYF.